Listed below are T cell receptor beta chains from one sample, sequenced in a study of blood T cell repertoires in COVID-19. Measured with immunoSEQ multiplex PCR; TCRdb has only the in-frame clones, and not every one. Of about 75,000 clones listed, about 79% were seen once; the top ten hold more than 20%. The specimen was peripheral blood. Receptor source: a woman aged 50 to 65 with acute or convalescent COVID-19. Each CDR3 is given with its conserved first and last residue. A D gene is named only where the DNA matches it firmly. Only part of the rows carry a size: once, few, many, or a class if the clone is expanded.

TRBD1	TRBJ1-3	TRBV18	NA	CASSLRTGGNSGNTIYF	TGTGCCAGCTCACTACGGACAGGGGGAAACTCTGGAAACACCATATATTTT
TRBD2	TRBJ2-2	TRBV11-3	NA	CASSPGIAGGGTGELFF	TGTGCCAGCAGCCCTGGTATAGCGGGAGGCGGGACCGGGGAGCTGTTTTTT
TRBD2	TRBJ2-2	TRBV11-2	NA	CASSLGLAGEGELFF	TGTGCCAGCAGCTTAGGATTGGCGGGGGAGGGGGAGCTGTTTTTT
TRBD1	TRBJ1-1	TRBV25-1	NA	CASSGTGQGTPFF	TGTGCCAGCAGTGGAACGGGACAGGGGACGCCTTTCTTT
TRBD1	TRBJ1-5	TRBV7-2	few	CASSLDRGQPQHF	TGTGCCAGCAGCTTAGACAGGGGGCAGCCCCAGCATTTT
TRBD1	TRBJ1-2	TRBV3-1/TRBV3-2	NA	CASSQGSRQGKGYTF	TGTGCCAGCAGCCAAGGGTCGAGACAGGGGAAGGGCTACACCTTC
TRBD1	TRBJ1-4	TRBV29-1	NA	CSVSTGAKLFF	TGCAGCGTTTCTACAGGGGCAAAACTGTTTTTT
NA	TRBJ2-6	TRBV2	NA	CASSEATPGFSGANVLTF	TGTGCCAGCAGTGAAGCCACACCAGGATTCTCTGGGGCCAACGTCCTGACTTTC
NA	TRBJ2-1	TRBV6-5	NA	CASSQILGGRVF	TGTGCCAGCAGCCAAATCCTAGGGGGTCGGGTCTTC
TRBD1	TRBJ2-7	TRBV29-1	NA	CSVGQGAHEQYF	TGCAGCGTTGGACAGGGGGCCCACGAGCAGTACTTC
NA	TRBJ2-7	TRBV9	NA	CASSVGTRTYEQYF	TGTGCCAGCAGCGTAGGGACAAGGACCTACGAGCAGTACTTC
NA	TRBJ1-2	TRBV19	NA	CATVPTGDSRVYTF	TGTGCCACAGTTCCCACGGGGGACTCCCGGGTCTACACCTTC
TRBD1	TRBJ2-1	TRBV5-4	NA	CASSRGTGLYNEQFF	TGTGCCAGCAGCCGCGGGACAGGGCTATACAATGAGCAGTTCTTC
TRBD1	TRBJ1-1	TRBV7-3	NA	CASSSYAGGRVNTEAFF	TGTGCCAGCAGCTCCTACGCAGGGGGGAGAGTGAACACTGAAGCTTTCTTT
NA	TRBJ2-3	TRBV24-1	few	CATSDSRGRTDTQYF	TGTGCCACCAGTGATTCGCGGGGGCGAACAGATACGCAGTATTTT
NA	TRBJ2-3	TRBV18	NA	CASSPAGVNTDTQYF	TGTGCCAGCTCACCAGCAGGGGTTAACACAGATACGCAGTATTTT
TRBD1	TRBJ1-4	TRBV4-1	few	CASSRVSGTAEKLFF	TGCGCCAGCAGCCGAGTGTCCGGGACAGCCGAAAAACTGTTTTTT
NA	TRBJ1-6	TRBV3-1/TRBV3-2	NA	CASSQDRRGLTAFSLHF	TGTGCCAGCAGCCAAGATCGCCGGGGACTCACGGCATTTTCCCTCCACTTT
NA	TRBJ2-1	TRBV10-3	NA	CAITWGDEQFF	TGTGCCATCACTTGGGGGGATGAGCAGTTCTTC
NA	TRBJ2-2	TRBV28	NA	CASTAAVGELFF	TGTGCCAGCACGGCGGCTGTCGGGGAGCTGTTTTTT
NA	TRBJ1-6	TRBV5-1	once	CASSLVTGSYNSPLHF	TGCGCCAGCAGCTTGGTGACGGGCTCCTATAATTCACCCCTCCACTTT
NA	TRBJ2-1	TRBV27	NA	CASSTSGVSNEQFF	TGTGCCAGCAGTACCTCCGGGGTTTCCAATGAGCAGTTCTTC
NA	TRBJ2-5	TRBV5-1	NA	CASSPLDPTYQETQYF	TGCGCCAGCAGCCCACTAGACCCGACCTACCAAGAGACCCAGTACTTC